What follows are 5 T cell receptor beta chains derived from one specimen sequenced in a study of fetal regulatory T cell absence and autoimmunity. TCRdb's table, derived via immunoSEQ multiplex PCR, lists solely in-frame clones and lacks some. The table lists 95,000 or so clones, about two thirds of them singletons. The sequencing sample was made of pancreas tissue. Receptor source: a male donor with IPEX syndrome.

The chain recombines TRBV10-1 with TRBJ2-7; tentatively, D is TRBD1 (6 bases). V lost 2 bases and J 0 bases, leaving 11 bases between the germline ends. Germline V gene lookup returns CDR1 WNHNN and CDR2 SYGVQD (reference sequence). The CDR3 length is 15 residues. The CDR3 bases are TGCGCCAGCAGTGAGAAGGGGGAAAGCTCCTACGAGCAGTACTTC. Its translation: CASSEKGESSYEQYF.

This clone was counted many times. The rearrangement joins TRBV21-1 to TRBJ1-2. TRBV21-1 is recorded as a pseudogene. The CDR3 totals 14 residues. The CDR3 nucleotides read TGTGCCAGCAGCATAAATGGGGGACACTATGGCTACACCTTC. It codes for CASSINGGHYGYTF.

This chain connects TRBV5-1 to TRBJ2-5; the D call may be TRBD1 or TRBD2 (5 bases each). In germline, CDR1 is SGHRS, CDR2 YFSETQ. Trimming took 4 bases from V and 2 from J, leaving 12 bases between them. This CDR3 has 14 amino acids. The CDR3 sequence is CASSPVGTQETQYF. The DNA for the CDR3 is TGCGCCAGCAGCCCGGTCGGGACGCAAGAGACCCAGTACTTC.

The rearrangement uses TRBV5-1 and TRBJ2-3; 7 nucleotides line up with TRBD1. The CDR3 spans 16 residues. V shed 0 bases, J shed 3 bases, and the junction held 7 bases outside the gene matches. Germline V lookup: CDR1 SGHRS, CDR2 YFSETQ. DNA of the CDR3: TGCGCCAGCAGCTTGGGTAGGGGGCGAGGGACAGATACGCAGTATTTT. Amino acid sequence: CASSLGRGRGTDTQYF.

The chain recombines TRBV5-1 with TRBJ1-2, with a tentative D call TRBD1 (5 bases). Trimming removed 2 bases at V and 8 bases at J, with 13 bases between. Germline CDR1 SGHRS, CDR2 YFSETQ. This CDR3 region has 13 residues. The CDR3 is CASSFPGQEGYTF. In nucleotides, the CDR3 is TGCGCCAGCAGCTTTCCGGGGCAGGAAGGCTACACCTTC.